These T cell receptor beta chains were read from a single sample in a study of cytomegalovirus exposure and HLA in healthy donors. Produced via immunoSEQ multiplex PCR; TCRdb's table is partial and in-frame only. In the table there are some 100,000 clones, 70% to 80% of which are singletons. The source material was PBMCs. These receptors came from a human donor in good health. Both conserved end residues are part of each CDR3. The D gene is left open where the match is weak. The size field is filled for only some rows; it gives once, few, many or a size class.

clone_size j_call v_call d_call cdr3_nt cdr3_aa
NA TRBJ1-2 TRBV7-2 TRBD1 TGTGCCAGCAGCCTTGACAGGGGCGGACCGTTAAGCCGATACGGCTACACCTTC CASSLDRGGPLSRYGYTF
NA TRBJ1-1 TRBV11-1 NA TGTGCCAGCACTTCCCGCCCCGGGGAAGCACACGAAGCTTTCTTT CASTSRPGEAHEAFF
NA TRBJ2-3 TRBV9 NA TGTGCCAGCAGCGTACAACCCAGGGGCGCTGGCACAGATACGCAGTATTTT CASSVQPRGAGTDTQYF
few TRBJ2-7 TRBV2 TRBD2 TGTGCCAGCGCGAGACTAGCGGGCGGGGGGGAGCAGTACTTC CASARLAGGGEQYF
once TRBJ1-6 TRBV7-8 NA TGTGCCAGCAGAAATCCGGGACAAGGGCTCCACTTT CASRNPGQGLHF
NA TRBJ1-2 TRBV30 NA TGTGCCTGGGGACAGTCCGGAAACTATGGCTACACCTTC CAWGQSGNYGYTF
NA TRBJ1-5 TRBV6-6 TRBD1 TGTGCCAGCAGTTACGACAGGGGGAGACAGCCCCAGCATTTT CASSYDRGRQPQHF
NA TRBJ2-1 TRBV30 TRBD2 TGTGCCTGGAGTAGGGGTAGCGGGGGGGCCTTGGATGAGCAGTTCTTC CAWSRGSGGALDEQFF
NA TRBJ1-4 TRBV27 TRBD1 TGTGCCAGCAGTTCCCTCGGGACAGGGGATGAAAAACTGTTTTTT CASSSLGTGDEKLFF
NA TRBJ1-5 TRBV18 TRBD1 TGTGCCAGCTCGCCCGGACAGGGGGCACGGCAGCCCCAGCATTTT CASSPGQGARQPQHF
NA TRBJ2-2 TRBV10-3 TRBD1 TGTGCCATGCGGGACAGGGGGCTTACCGGGGAGCTGTTTTTT CAMRDRGLTGELFF
once TRBJ2-1 TRBV29-1 NA TGCAGCGTTGAAGACGACGAAAGGGGTGAGCAGTTCTTC CSVEDDERGEQFF
NA TRBJ1-5 TRBV6-6 TRBD1 TGTGCCAGCAACCCGACAGGGAGGAGCAATCAGCCCCAGCATTTT CASNPTGRSNQPQHF
NA TRBJ1-2 TRBV6-5 TRBD1 TGTGCCAGCAGTAAGACAGGGGAGCGTGGCTACACCTTC CASSKTGERGYTF
few TRBJ1-1 TRBV19 NA TGTGCCAGTTTCACAGGGTTCACTGAAGCTTTCTTT CASFTGFTEAFF
NA TRBJ2-7 TRBV19 TRBD2 TGTGCCAGTAGTATAGACACTAGCGGGAGATTATACGAGCAGTACTTC CASSIDTSGRLYEQYF
NA TRBJ2-3 TRBV30 TRBD1 TGTGCCTGGAGTAGGGACAGGGGGAATTTAGATACGCAGTATTTT CAWSRDRGNLDTQYF
few TRBJ1-5 TRBV7-9 NA TGTGCCAGCAGCCCGGAGCATCAGCCCCAGCATTTT CASSPEHQPQHF
few TRBJ2-2 TRBV29-1 TRBD2 TGCAGCGTCGCGGGACTAGCGGGAGTGATCACCGGGGAGCTGTTTTTT CSVAGLAGVITGELFF
NA TRBJ2-2 TRBV5-1 NA TGCGCCAGCAGCTTGGGTGCGAACGGGGAGCTGTTTTTT CASSLGANGELFF
NA TRBJ1-2 TRBV29-1 NA TGCAGCGTCTCGGGAGGGACTGGTAACTATGGCTACACCTTC CSVSGGTGNYGYTF
NA TRBJ2-7 TRBV18 TRBD1 TGTGCCAGCTCACCGGGACAGGGTTGGAACGAGCAGTACTTC CASSPGQGWNEQYF
NA TRBJ1-2 TRBV5-6 TRBD1 TGTGCCAGCAGCTTGGGACAGGGGGCCGCGAACTATGGCTACACCTTC CASSLGQGAANYGYTF
NA TRBJ2-3 TRBV20-1 TRBD2 TGCAGTGCGGGGGTAGCGGGGGGGCAGTATTTT CSAGVAGGQYF
few TRBJ1-4 TRBV6-5 NA TGTGCCAGCAAAAGGGGGAGAGAAAAACTGTTTTTT CASKRGREKLFF
many TRBJ2-7 TRBV11-2 TRBD1 TGTGCCAGCAGCTCGACAGGGGGGAACGAGCAGTACTTC CASSSTGGNEQYF
few TRBJ1-2 TRBV27 TRBD1 TGTGCCAGCAGGATACAGGGGGGCCTGGGGGGCTACACCTTC CASRIQGGLGGYTF
NA TRBJ2-5 TRBV7-9 TRBD2 TGTGCCAGCAGCTTAGTTTTTGGAAGCGGGGAAGAGACCCAGTACTTC CASSLVFGSGEETQYF
NA TRBJ2-3 TRBV27 NA TGTGCCAGTCAAACGTCCGGGTTCAAGAGGGCCACAGATACGCAGTATTTT CASQTSGFKRATDTQYF
few TRBJ2-1 TRBV6-5 NA TGTGCCAGCACCTCGAAGAGCCAAAACAATGAGCAGTTCTTC CASTSKSQNNEQFF
NA TRBJ1-3 TRBV6-1 TRBD1 TGTGCCAGCAGTTTGGGACAGCCTTCTGGAAACACCATATATTTT CASSLGQPSGNTIYF
NA TRBJ1-2 TRBV5-4 NA TGTGCCAGCAGCTTCCGCCAGGGGCAGGGCTACACCTTC CASSFRQGQGYTF
NA TRBJ2-1 TRBV6-5 TRBD1 TGTGCCAGCAGTTACTCTACAGGGGTCCCTATCAATGAGCAGTTCTTC CASSYSTGVPINEQFF
few TRBJ1-2 TRBV7-9 NA TGTGCCAGCAGCGATAATTCGCGGGGGTCTGGCTACACCTTC CASSDNSRGSGYTF
NA TRBJ2-4 TRBV27 TRBD1 TGTGCCAGCAGTCTCCAGCCCCCGGGACAGGGAAGAGGAAACATTCAGTACTTC CASSLQPPGQGRGNIQYF
NA TRBJ2-2 TRBV5-1 NA TGCGCCAGCAGACCAGGGACGAACACCGGGGAGCTGTTTTTT CASRPGTNTGELFF
once TRBJ2-7 TRBV20-1 NA TGCAGTGCTAGCGCTATCTACGAGCAGTACTTC CSASAIYEQYF
once TRBJ1-6 TRBV28 NA TGTGCCGGCCCCCATTCACCCCTCCACTTT CAGPHSPLHF
few TRBJ2-7 TRBV2 TRBD1 TGTGCCAGCAGTGACGGGACAGAAGAGCAGTACTTC CASSDGTEEQYF
NA TRBJ2-1 TRBV27 TRBD1 TGTGCCAGCAGTTTAGTGACAGGGGCCTACAATGAGCAGTTCTTC CASSLVTGAYNEQFF
NA TRBJ1-1 TRBV5-1 NA TGCGCCAGCAGCTTGGAGGTGGTCGGGGTCACTGAAGCTTTCTTT CASSLEVVGVTEAFF
NA TRBJ1-4 TRBV6-5 NA TGTGCCAGCAGTAGGGGATCAACTAATGAAAAACTGTTTTTT CASSRGSTNEKLFF
NA TRBJ2-5 TRBV4-2 NA TGTGCCAGCAGCCAAGAGTCCGGGAGTGGTGAGACCCAGTACTTC CASSQESGSGETQYF
NA TRBJ2-7 TRBV29-1 TRBD2 TGCAGCGTTGAAGCTCCGAGGACTAGCCTCCGGGCCTACGAGCAGTACTTC CSVEAPRTSLRAYEQYF
NA TRBJ2-1 TRBV5-1 TRBD2 TGCGCCAGCAGCTTTATAGCGGGAGGTGTAAGCTCCTACAATGAGCAGTTCTTC CASSFIAGGVSSYNEQFF
NA TRBJ2-2 TRBV27 TRBD2 TGTGCCAGCAGTTTCCTAGCGGGAGCTCACGGGGAGCTGTTTTTT CASSFLAGAHGELFF
NA TRBJ1-1 TRBV27 NA TGTGCCAGCAGTCCGCTTGGGCCGCAGGGGAGAACTGAAGCTTTCTTT CASSPLGPQGRTEAFF
NA TRBJ2-1 TRBV6-8 TRBD2 TGTGCCAGCAGTTACTCGATATCTAGCGGGGTCTACTCCTACAATGAGCAGTTCTTC CASSYSISSGVYSYNEQFF
few TRBJ2-6 TRBV27 TRBD1 TGTGCCAGCAGAGAACAGGGGGATTATGGGGCCAACGTCCTGACTTTC CASREQGDYGANVLTF
NA TRBJ2-1 TRBV28 NA TGTGCCAGCACACCCCCGGGAAGGTACGACAATGAGCAGTTCTTC CASTPPGRYDNEQFF
NA TRBJ1-2 TRBV2 NA TGTGCCAGCAGTCCTACTCTCCAGTCGACAGCCCTCTTC CASSPTLQSTALF
NA TRBJ1-4 TRBV6-5 NA TGTGCCAGCAGCCCCGGGGCGGGGGAAAAACTGTTTTTT CASSPGAGEKLFF
NA TRBJ2-6 TRBV28 NA TGTGCCAGCAGTATGACTGTCGGCCGGGCCAACGTCCTGACTTTC CASSMTVGRANVLTF
NA TRBJ2-1 TRBV4-3 NA TGCGCCAGCAGCCAAGGGACATGGGCAGGGGTCTACAATGAGCAGTTCTTC CASSQGTWAGVYNEQFF
few TRBJ2-7 TRBV27 NA TGTGCCAGCAGTTTCCAACTCCCCTCATTCGGCTACGAGCAGTACTTC CASSFQLPSFGYEQYF